The subject of this entry is one TCR beta chain. Germline V gene data show CDR1 as DFQATT and CDR2 as SNEGSKA (reference sequence). V lost 5 bases, J lost 0 bases, and 6 bases stayed unmatched. The CDR3 covers 15 residues. These data originate in a study of T cells in Graves' hyperthyroidism and ophthalmopathy. RNA transcripts yielded amplified TCR beta CDR3 regions. The HTBI primer set drove a first-round RT-PCR of the TCR CDR3. Each CDR3 protein is one row after TCRdb ran MiXCR on the multiplex PCR reads. The sample holds roughly 420,000 distinct CDR3 sequences, approximately 15% seen once. The receptor was derived from a woman aged 18-29 years with Graves' hyperthyroidism. The sample was blood. The genes are TRBV20-1 and TRBJ2-3, with 9 bases identical to TRBD2. The DNA for the CDR3 is TGCAGTGCTCCGACTAGCGGAGCTAGCACAGATACGCAGTATTTT. Translation gives CSAPTSGASTDTQYF.